This T cell receptor (beta chain) is from a study of regulatory T cells in long-lasting Graves disease. The CDR3 sequence is 13 residues long. Germline V gene sequence: CDR1 DFQATT, CDR2 SNEGSKA (reference sequence). V shed 5 bases and J shed 6 bases, with 13 bases lying between them. Regarding time point: newly diagnosed GD, antithyroid drugs for less than 3 months. Extracted RNA from PBMCs served as the source of the TCR library. Through Arm-PCR of CDR3 regions and iRepertoire HTBI primers, TCR beta libraries were built. TCRdb processed the multiplex PCR reads anew with MiXCR; each CDR3 protein has one entry. The table shows fewer than 550,000 distinct CDR3 sequences, with about 16% occurring only once. This sample also appeared in a second study, on T cells in Graves' hyperthyroidism and ophthalmopathy.

This chain joins TRBV20-1 and TRBJ2-2, with D tentatively TRBD1 (5 bases). The sequencing here drew on peripheral blood mononuclear cells (PBMCs), taken at new diagnosis, from a patient treated with antithyroid drugs. The source of this sequence is a woman aged 35 to 59 with Graves disease. The CDR3 region is CSAVPVGPGELFF. As DNA, the CDR3 is TGCAGTGCTGTCCCAGTGGGGCCCGGGGAGCTGTTTTTT.